These 4 T cell receptor beta chains came from one sample sequenced in a study of OX40 agonist ivuxolimab in advanced cancers. The table came from immunoSEQ multiplex PCR; TCRdb's copy has only in-frame clones and leaves some out. The sample contains 75,000 to 100,000 clones, 84% of which appear only once. Specimen: CD4+ or CD8+ T cells sorted from blood, collected in a trial of the OX40 agonist ivuxolimab. Source of these receptors: an adult with an advanced solid tumor such as melanoma, head and neck, liver or kidney cancer.

The V and J genes are TRBV5-4 and TRBJ2-2, with 8 bases aligning to TRBD2. Trimming took 4 bases from V and 5 from J; bases not matched to a gene: 7. This CDR3 is built from 15 residues. CDR1 and CDR2 from the germline V gene are SGHNT and YYREEE (reference sequence). CDR3 nucleotide sequence: TGTGCCAGCAGCCGAAGCGGGAGTGGGACCGGGGAGCTGTTTTTT. Translated: CASSRSGSGTGELFF.

The chain combines TRBV9 with TRBJ2-5; 8 bases are a match to TRBD2. The CDR3 spans 14 residues. The trim removed 0 bases at V and 4 bases at J, leaving 2 bases unmatched. Germline lookup yields CDR1 SGDLS and CDR2 YYNGEE. The chain's CDR3 is CASSVGLAPETQYF. In DNA, the CDR3 is TGTGCCAGCAGCGTAGGACTAGCGCCAGAGACCCAGTACTTC.

This clone showed up just once. J is TRBJ2-1 and V is TRBV7-8, with TRBD2 identical over 8 bases. V trimming: 6 bases; J trimming: 8 bases; junction bases outside the gene matches: 6. Germline CDR1 is SGHVS and CDR2 is FQNEAQ. CDR3 length: 13 amino acids. CDR3 protein: CASSSGLVDEQFF. The CDR3 DNA reads TGTGCCAGCAGTTCGGGACTAGTCGATGAGCAGTTCTTC.

For the CDR3, the DNA is TGTGCCAGCACACCGGGACAAGGCTTCACCGGGGAGCTGTTTTTT. Protein: CASTPGQGFTGELFF. The rearrangement joins TRBV5-8 to TRBJ2-2, with D perhaps matching TRBD1 (6 bases). V was trimmed by 6 bases and J by 4 bases, leaving 16 bases between them. CDR1 and CDR2 from the germline V gene are SGHTS and YDEGEE. The CDR3 extends over 15 amino acids.